This entry lists 20 T cell receptor beta chains sequenced from one sample in a study of cytomegalovirus exposure and HLA in healthy donors. The PCR ran on 60 Vbeta and 13 Jbeta primers. Sequenced by immunoSEQ multiplex PCR; TCRdb stores in-frame clones only, minus some. The table lists about 130,000 clones, around 80% of them singletons. The specimen sequenced was PBMCs. These receptors all come from a man aged 30 to 39 in good health.

The rearrangement uses TRBV7-6 and TRBJ2-7; the D gene is possibly TRBD2 (5 bases). Trimming stripped 1 base from V and 10 bases from J, with 26 bases between. The CDR3 spans 17 residues. Germline CDR1 reads SGHVS; CDR2 reads FNYEAQ. The CDR3 DNA reads as TGTGCCAGCAGCTTAGAAGGGAGACAAACCCTATCCGCTTTCCAGTACTTC. Protein: CASSLEGRQTLSAFQYF.

This sequence joins TRBV5-5 and TRBJ2-7, with D hard to call. The CDR3 is 16 residues long. The V gene lost 4 bases and the J gene lost 3 bases, with 20 bases spanning the gap. CDR1 is SGHKS, CDR2 YYEKEE, per germline (reference sequence). The CDR3: CASSPSALSNNYEQYF. For the CDR3, the DNA is TGTGCCAGCAGCCCCTCGGCCCTTAGCAACAACTACGAGCAGTACTTC. Using reference TRBV5-5 and TRBJ2-7 for the parts outside the CDR3, the full variable domain is DAGVTQSPTHLIKTRGQQVTLRCSPISGHKSVSWYQQVLGQGPQFIFQYYEKEERGRGNFPDRFSARQFPNYSSELNVNALLLGDSALYLCASSPSALSNNYEQYFGPGTRLTVT.

V gene TRBV28 combines with J gene TRBJ2-5, with no clear D. V lost 4 bases and J lost 7, with 19 bases in between. Germline V gives CDR1 MDHEN, CDR2 SYDVKM. This CDR3 region has 15 residues. CDR3 amino acids: CASSSPVETGGTQYF. The CDR3 region has the DNA TGTGCCAGCAGTTCCCCTGTTGAGACTGGTGGGACCCAGTACTTC.

As concerns this clone: The sample carries other DNA sequences with the same CDR3. The V gene is TRBV5-1, the J gene TRBJ1-1; possible D gene TRBD1, 5 bases. This CDR3 contains 13 residues. The germline V and J ends were trimmed by 0 bases and 5 bases, with 8 bases remaining between them. Per germline, CDR1 SGHRS and CDR2 YFSETQ. The CDR3 protein is CASSLGGGTEAFF. The CDR3 nucleotides read TGCGCCAGCAGCTTGGGCGGGGGGACTGAAGCTTTCTTT.

The chain links TRBV14 to TRBJ2-5, with a weak D call TRBD1 (6 bases). The DNA matches TRBJ2-7 better at its end, which makes the J call doubtful. The CDR3 has 16 amino acids. In germline, CDR1 is SGHDN, CDR2 FVKESK. This CDR3 reads CASSFRRATGPYEQYF. In DNA form, the CDR3 reads TGTGCCAGCAGCTTTAGGAGAGCGACAGGCCCCTACGAGCAGTACTTC.

This clone was detected only a few times. The chain recombines TRBV19 with TRBJ2-5; 9 bases match TRBD1. Germline CDR1 reads LNHDA; CDR2 reads SQIVND (reference sequence). The trim removed 3 bases at V and 5 bases at J, leaving 7 bases unmatched. This CDR3 comprises 15 residues. The CDR3 sequence: CASSIGGQGRETQYF. The CDR3 nucleotides read TGTGCCAGTAGTATTGGAGGACAGGGGAGGGAGACCCAGTACTTC. Supplemented by reference TRBV19 and TRBJ2-5, the full variable domain reads DGGITQSPKYLFRKEGQNVTLSCEQNLNHDAMYWYRQDPGQGLRLIYYSQIVNDFQKGDIAEGYSVSREKKESFPLTVTSAQKNPTAFYLCASSIGGQGRETQYFGPGTRLLVL.

The rearrangement uses TRBV27 and TRBJ2-3; no clear D. In germline, CDR1 is MNHEY, CDR2 SMNVEV (reference sequence). This CDR3 region has 14 residues. V was clipped by 7 bases and J by 2 bases, with 13 bases between them. The CDR3 DNA is TGTGCCAGCACGTATAGCACCTCCACAGATACGCAGTATTTT. The encoded protein is CASTYSTSTDTQYF.

This chain connects TRBV7-3 to TRBJ1-6; a possible D gene is TRBD1 (5 bases). The CDR3 contains 14 residues. The germline gives CDR1 SGHTA, CDR2 FQGTGA. Trimming shortened V by 5 bases and J by 10 bases, and 15 bases separated the two germline ends. The CDR3, as DNA: TGTGCCAGCAGCCCGACGGGGACTCTCTCACCCCTCCACTTT. Translating gives CASSPTGTLSPLHF.

There are a few counts of this clone. The V and J genes are TRBV6-6 and TRBJ2-3; perhaps TRBD1 as D (6 bases). This CDR3 has 16 amino acids. The V end lost 5 bases, the J end lost 2 bases, and 17 bases lay between the germline ends. Germline CDR1 is MNHNY and CDR2 is SVGAGI (reference sequence). This chain's CDR3 is CASSPGGWGPTDTQYF. The DNA for the CDR3 is TGTGCCAGCAGTCCCGGTGGTTGGGGGCCCACAGATACGCAGTATTTT.

The rearrangement joins TRBV5-4 to TRBJ1-1; the match to TRBD1 covers 10 bases. CDR1 is SGHNT, CDR2 YYREEE, per germline (reference sequence). V lost 3 bases, J lost 5 bases, and 7 bases stayed unmatched. The CDR3 runs 15 residues. The CDR3 DNA is TGTGCCAGCAGCTCAGCCGGGACAGGGGTTACTGAAGCTTTCTTT. Translation: CASSSAGTGVTEAFF.

The chain links TRBV5-1 to TRBJ2-1; unclear D gene. Germline assignment: CDR1 SGHRS and CDR2 YFSETQ. The CDR3 runs 13 residues. Trimming took off 5 bases at V and 4 bases at J, with 10 bases between the two ends. The CDR3 loop is CASSFSRYNEQFF. The CDR3 DNA reads TGCGCCAGCAGTTTTAGCAGATACAATGAGCAGTTCTTC.

This chain uses TRBV28 with TRBJ2-7; 8 positions agree with TRBD1. The CDR3 contains 13 residues. The germline CDR1 and CDR2 sequences are MDHEN and SYDVKM. The ends lost 11 bases at V and 5 bases at J; junction bases unmatched: 11. In nucleotides, the CDR3 is TGTGCCTTGGCCCGGACAGGGATGGACGAGCAGTACTTC. Residues: CALARTGMDEQYF.

This sequence joins TRBV5-4 and TRBJ2-5; D remains ambiguous. The germline CDR1 and CDR2 sequences are SGHNT and YYREEE (reference sequence). V was cut by 4 bases and J by 2 bases, with 9 bases left in between. The CDR3 is made up of 13 amino acids. In nucleotides, the CDR3 is TGTGCCAGCAGCGGCTTGATACAAGAGACCCAGTACTTC. Residues: CASSGLIQETQYF.

The chain is built from TRBV18 and TRBJ2-1, with D perhaps TRBD1 (6 bases). Germline values: CDR1 KGHSH, CDR2 LQKENI. The length of the CDR3 is 16 residues. V was cut by 4 bases and J by 7 bases, with 20 bases left in between. The CDR3 is CASSQKTGFRGNEQFF. In nucleotides, the CDR3 is TGTGCCAGCTCACAAAAAACAGGGTTTAGGGGGAATGAGCAGTTCTTC.

The chain is built from TRBV5-6 and TRBJ2-1; 14 bases agree with TRBD2. Germline V lookup: CDR1 SGHDT, CDR2 YYEEEE. J gave up 0 bases and V 4 bases, and 6 bases lay outside the gene matches. The CDR3 sequence is 18 residues long. CDR3 protein: CASSPTGTSGSSYNEQFF. Here the CDR3 DNA reads TGTGCCAGCAGCCCGACCGGGACTAGCGGGAGCTCCTACAATGAGCAGTTCTTC.

The V and J genes are TRBV19 and TRBJ2-7, with TRBD2 as a possible D gene (6 bases). Trimming removed 5 bases at V and 7 bases at J, with 18 bases between. This CDR3 spans 14 amino acids. Germline V lookup: CDR1 LNHDA, CDR2 SQIVND (reference sequence). This CDR3 is CASSGRGRGMEQYF. CDR3 nucleotides: TGTGCCAGTAGTGGGCGGGGTCGAGGAATGGAGCAGTACTTC.

The V and J genes are TRBV4-3 and TRBJ1-1; D gene uncertain. Trimming cost V 4 bases and J 5 bases, with 8 bases left between them. Germline V CDR1 and CDR2: LGHNA, YSLEER. CDR3 length: 12 amino acids. The CDR3 DNA is TGCGCCAGCAGCCGATCGGGGACTGAAGCTTTCTTT. Its protein product is CASSRSGTEAFF.

The chain has TRBV4-2 and TRBJ2-6, with no clear D. Per germline, CDR1 LGHNA and CDR2 YNFKEQ. The CDR3 has 17 residues. V lost 2 bases, J lost 0 bases, and 11 bases lay in between. The CDR3 region has the DNA TGTGCCAGCAGCCAAAATCCGTCCTTCTCTGGGGCCAACGTCCTGACTTTC. It encodes CASSQNPSFSGANVLTF.

The chain employs TRBV11-2 and TRBJ1-2; no reliable D call. V was trimmed by 5 bases and J by 8 bases, leaving 15 bases between them. The CDR3 is 13 amino acids. CDR1 is SGHAT, CDR2 FQNNGV, per germline. CDR3 DNA sequence: TGTGCCAGCAGCCCACTCGTAGGGAGGGGCTACACCTTC. Translated, it gives CASSPLVGRGYTF.

This chain connects TRBV7-6 to TRBJ1-4, with 8 bases lining up with TRBD1. Trimming took 6 bases from V and 8 from J; bases not matched to a gene: 5. CDR1 and CDR2 from the germline V gene are SGHVS and FNYEAQ. The CDR3 runs 13 residues. The chain's CDR3 is CASRPQGGEKLFF. The CDR3 bases are TGTGCCAGCAGACCACAGGGGGGCGAAAAACTGTTTTTT.